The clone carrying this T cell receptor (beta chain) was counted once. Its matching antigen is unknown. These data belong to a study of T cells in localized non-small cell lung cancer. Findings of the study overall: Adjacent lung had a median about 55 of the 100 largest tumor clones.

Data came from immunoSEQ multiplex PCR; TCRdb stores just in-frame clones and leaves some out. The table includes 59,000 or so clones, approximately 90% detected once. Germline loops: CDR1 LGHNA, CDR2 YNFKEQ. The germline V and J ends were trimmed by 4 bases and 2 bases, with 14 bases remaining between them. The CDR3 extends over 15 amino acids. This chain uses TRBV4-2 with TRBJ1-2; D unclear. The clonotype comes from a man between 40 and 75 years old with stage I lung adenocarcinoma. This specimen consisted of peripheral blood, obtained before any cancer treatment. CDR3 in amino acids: CASSLTSGRNYGYTF. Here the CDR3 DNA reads TGTGCCAGCAGCCTGACCTCCGGGAGAAACTATGGCTACACCTTC.